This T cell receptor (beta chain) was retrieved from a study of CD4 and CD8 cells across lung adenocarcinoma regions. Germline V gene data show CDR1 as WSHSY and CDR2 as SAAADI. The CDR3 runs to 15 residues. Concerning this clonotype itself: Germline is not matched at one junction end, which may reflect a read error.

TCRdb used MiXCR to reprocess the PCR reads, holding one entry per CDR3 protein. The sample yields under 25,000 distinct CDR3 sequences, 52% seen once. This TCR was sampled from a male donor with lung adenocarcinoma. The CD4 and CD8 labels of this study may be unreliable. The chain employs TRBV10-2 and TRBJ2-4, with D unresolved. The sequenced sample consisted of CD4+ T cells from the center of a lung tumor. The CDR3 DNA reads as TGCGGCAGCGTTTTACGGCTGCGAGCCACAGACATTCAGTACTTC. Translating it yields CGSVLRLRATDIQYF.